This T cell receptor beta chain derives from a study of cytomegalovirus exposure and HLA in healthy donors. Study-wide results and caveats: The study labeled fewer than 200 TCR beta chains cytomegalovirus-associated. According to a later analysis, most TCR beta chains associated with CMV appeared HLA-restricted. In terms of immune exposure information, only CMV serostatus was available.

This CDR3 contains 14 residues. The germline V gene encodes CDR1 SGHRS and CDR2 YFSETQ. Trimming at V came to 2 bases and at J to 6 bases, leaving 4 bases not matched to a gene. Notes on this clone: The antigen remains unidentified.

The primer mix had 60 Vbeta and 13 Jbeta primers. Libraries were prepared by immunoSEQ multiplex PCR; TCRdb keeps only in-frame clonotypes and omits some of them. In the table there are over 95,000 clones, 60% to 80% of which are singletons. This TCR derives from a female donor in good health and CMV-seronegative. V and J are TRBV5-1 and TRBJ2-1, with TRBD1 matching 8 bases. The sample comprised PBMCs. The CDR3 DNA reads as TGCGCCAGCAGCTTCTGGACAGGGAGCAATGAGCAGTTCTTC. Translating gives CASSFWTGSNEQFF.